The 21 T cell receptor beta chains listed next were all sequenced from one sample in a study of read filtering for tumor transcriptome and immune sequencing. From about 0.4 ug of RNA, a library with molecular barcoded alpha/delta and beta/gamma adaptors was made. TCRdb reprocessed the reads via MiXCR and lists one record per CDR3 protein. The sample holds some 38,000 distinct CDR3 sequences, roughly an eighth seen once. What was sequenced was a population of CD138-negative cells sorted from bone marrow. These receptors came from a donor aged 40 or older with multiple myeloma.

As to this clonotype: At one boundary the junction diverges from the germline segment, which might be a read error. The genes are TRBV20-1 and TRBJ1-2; tentative D call: TRBD1 (5 bases). Per the germline V gene, CDR1 is DFQATT and CDR2 is SNEGSKA (reference sequence). The CDR3 spans 15 residues. CDR3: CSARLGRWGACGYTF. In DNA, the CDR3 is TGCAGTGCTAGACTTGGTAGATGGGGCGCCTGTGGCTACACTTTC.

About this clonotype itself: With a far larger clone one base away, a read error is the likely cause. The chain uses TRBV6-2 or TRBV6-3 and TRBJ2-1, with 16 bases aligning to TRBD2. This CDR3 region has 16 residues. Germline V CDR1 and CDR2: MNHEY, SVGEGT. V shed 7 bases and J 8 bases; nucleotides not matched to a gene: 8. For the CDR3, the DNA is TGTGCCAGCATCAAGGGACTAGCGGGAGGGTACGATGAGCAGTTCTTC. Residues: CASIKGLAGGYDEQFF.

This clonotype occurred many times. The rearrangement joins TRBV11-2 to TRBJ2-7; 8 bases line up with TRBD1. The CDR3 extends over 13 amino acids. Germline V gives CDR1 SGHAT, CDR2 FQNNGV. The J segment lost 4 bases and the V segment lost 5 bases, leaving 4 bases of the junction unmatched. The chain's CDR3 is CASSPDRVYEQYF. CDR3 sequence (DNA): TGTGCCAGCAGCCCGGACAGGGTTTACGAGCAGTACTTC.

This clonotype came up many times. This chain connects TRBV6-5 to TRBJ1-5; 9 nucleotides align to TRBD1. This CDR3 is built from 15 residues. The J segment lost 7 bases and the V segment lost 6 bases, leaving 10 bases of the junction unmatched. CDR1 and CDR2 (germline): MNHEY, SVGAGI. This CDR3 reads CASRPGQGSFQPQHF. The CDR3, as DNA: TGTGCCAGCAGGCCGGGACAGGGAAGCTTCCAGCCCCAGCATTTT.

Note on this clonotype: The conserved phenylalanine or tryptophan is not found at the CDR3 terminus, so this likely reflects a read error. The V and J genes are TRBV20-1 and TRBJ2-1; tentative D call: TRBD2 (7 bases). The CDR3 sequence is 15 residues long. Trimming took off 3 bases at V and 3 bases at J, with 15 bases between the two ends. Germline loops: CDR1 DFQATT, CDR2 SNEGSKA (reference sequence). The CDR3 reads CSARGSGGRYNEQFL. The CDR3 DNA is TGCAGTGCTAGGGGTTCGGGGGGCCGCTACAATGAGCAGTTCCTC.

The rearrangement links TRBV3-1 to TRBJ2-1; weak D call: TRBD2 (6 bases). V was clipped by 4 bases and J by 15 bases, with 22 bases between them. The CDR3 is 14 residues long. The V gene's germline CDR1 is LGHDT and CDR2 YNNKEL (reference sequence). The CDR3 nucleotides read TGTGCCAGCAGCCGAGTCCTGCGTAGTGGGACTGTGTTCTTC. This sequence encodes CASSRVLRSGTVFF.

This CDR3 is CASGLGGIYNEQFF. CDR3 coding DNA: TGCGCCAGCGGGCTTGGGGGGATTTACAATGAGCAGTTCTTC. The rearrangement uses TRBV5-1 and TRBJ2-1; D may be TRBD2 (6 bases). In germline, CDR1 is SGHRS, CDR2 YFSETQ. This CDR3 spans 14 amino acids. V lost 7 bases and J 4 bases, leaving 15 bases between the germline ends.

This chain joins TRBV29-1 and TRBJ2-6, with 7 bases that match TRBD2. Germline V gene data show CDR1 as SQVTM and CDR2 as ANQGSEA. The CDR3 runs to 17 residues. V lost 7 bases, J lost 1 base, and 13 bases stayed unmatched. CDR3 DNA sequence: TGCAGCGCCTTGGAATACGGGGGGAGGTCTGGGGCCAACGTCCTGACTTTC. It encodes CSALEYGGRSGANVLTF.

The sample holds many counts of this clonotype. The rearrangement uses TRBV28 and TRBJ2-2; D assignment may be TRBD1 or TRBD2 (5 bases each). This CDR3 contains 15 residues. Germline CDR1 and CDR2: MDHEN and SYDVKM. With 7 bases removed from V and 3 bases from J, the gap between germline ends came to 15 bases. CDR3 DNA sequence: TGTGCCAGCAACGGGGACCCGATGGACACCGGGGAGCTGTTTTTT. Translation gives CASNGDPMDTGELFF.

In this sample, this clonotype turned up many times. The chain couples TRBV20-1 to TRBJ2-7, with 7 nucleotides matching TRBD1. Per germline, CDR1 DFQATT and CDR2 SNEGSKA (reference sequence). The CDR3 is 13 amino acids. V shed 7 bases, J shed 1 base, and the junction held 7 bases outside the gene matches. Written as DNA, the CDR3 is TGCAGTGTTCACAGGGGATTATCCTACGAGCAGTACTTC. Translated, it gives CSVHRGLSYEQYF.

This clonotype was seen many times. The chain employs TRBV4-1 and TRBJ2-7; TRBD2 aligns across 9 bases. The CDR3 runs to 14 residues. The germline V gene encodes CDR1 MGHRA and CDR2 YSYEKL. V trimming: 7 bases; J trimming: 7 bases; junction bases outside the gene matches: 11. The chain's CDR3 is CASMDTAGGREQYF. CDR3 nucleotides: TGCGCCAGCATGGACACGGCGGGAGGGCGAGAGCAGTACTTC.

This clonotype was picked up many times. The V and J genes are TRBV5-1 and TRBJ2-3; the D gene is possibly TRBD2 (6 bases). The CDR3 contains 14 residues. Germline-derived CDR1 and CDR2 are SGHRS and YFSETQ. Trimming shortened V by 0 bases and J by 5 bases, and 10 bases separated the two germline ends. The CDR3 DNA reads as TGCGCCAGCAGCTTGGAAGCTAGCGAAGATACGCAGTATTTT. The encoded protein is CASSLEASEDTQYF.

Comment on this clonotype: A read error may explain this, as a much larger clone is one base away. This CDR3 fails to terminate in the conserved phenylalanine or tryptophan, so it likely reflects a read error. The chain combines TRBV5-1 with TRBJ1-3; D is uncertain. The CDR3 extends over 15 amino acids. Trimming stripped 0 bases from V and 0 bases from J, with 7 bases between. Germline V gene data show CDR1 as SGHRS and CDR2 as YFSETQ. The DNA of the CDR3 is TGCGCCAGCAGCTTGGACCAGAGCTCTGGAAACACCATATATTAT. As protein: CASSLDQSSGNTIYY.

This clonotype was observed many times. The J gene is TRBJ2-2, the V gene TRBV29-1; a possible D gene is TRBD1 (5 bases). The CDR3 extends over 13 amino acids. Per germline, CDR1 SQVTM and CDR2 ANQGSEA. V lost 7 bases and J 0 bases, leaving 9 bases between the germline ends. The CDR3: CSADTTNTGELFF. CDR3 coding DNA: TGCAGCGCGGACACGACGAACACCGGGGAGCTGTTTTTT.

This clonotype was seen many times. The gene calls are TRBV10-3 and TRBJ2-1, with D possibly TRBD2 on 7 matching bases. The V end lost 8 bases, the J end lost 7 bases, and 24 bases lay between the germline ends. Germline CDR1 ENHRY, CDR2 SYGVKD. The CDR3 has 16 amino acids. The CDR3: CAIASARGGRFNEQFF. CDR3 bases: TGTGCCATCGCCTCGGCGCGCGGGGGCCGGTTTAATGAGCAGTTCTTC.

The chain uses TRBV28 and TRBJ2-5; TRBD2 matches at 9 bases. V lost 6 bases to trimming and J lost 3 bases; unmatched junction nucleotides: 8. The CDR3 spans 15 residues. CDR1 and CDR2 (germline): MDHEN, SYDVKM. CDR3: CASSSRVAGEETQYF. The DNA of the CDR3 is TGTGCCAGCAGCTCCAGGGTAGCGGGAGAAGAGACCCAGTACTTC. The variable domain in full, completed from reference TRBV28 and TRBJ2-5, reads DVKVTQSSRYLVKRTGEKVFLECVQDMDHENMFWYRQDPGLGLRLIYFSYDVKMKEKGDIPEGYSVSREKKERFSLILESASTNQTSMYLCASSSRVAGEETQYFGPGTRLLVL.

This clonotype occurred a few times. A much larger clone lies one base from this, so it may be a read error. Here the CDR3 omits its conserved ending phenylalanine or tryptophan, so a read error is the likely source. V is TRBV28 and J is TRBJ1-1; D possibly corresponds to TRBD1 (5 bases). The V end was cut by 6 bases, the J end by 0 bases, with 14 bases between. The germline CDR1 and CDR2 sequences are MDHEN and SYDVKM. CDR3 length: 15 residues. The CDR3 reads CASSQRVQVNTEAFL. DNA for the CDR3: TGTGCCAGCAGCCAAAGGGTACAGGTGAACACTGAAGCTTTCCTT.

This clonotype has a count of ten or more. The chain joins TRBV27 to TRBJ2-2, with D perhaps given as TRBD1 or TRBD2 (6 bases each). This CDR3 has 13 amino acids. The germline CDR1 and CDR2 sequences are MNHEY and SMNVEV (reference sequence). Deletions cut 6 bases from V and 4 bases from J, with 9 bases between. CDR3 bases: TGTGCCAGCAGCGGGGGCCCCACCGGGGAGCTGTTTTTT. Translation: CASSGGPTGELFF.

With respect to this clonotype: The CDR3 does not close with the conserved phenylalanine or tryptophan, likely indicating a read error. This sequence joins TRBV27 and TRBJ1-2; TRBD1 might be the D (5 bases). Trimming cost V 4 bases and J 4 bases, with 13 bases left between them. Germline CDR1 MNHEY, CDR2 SMNVEV (reference sequence). This CDR3 is 14 amino acids long. CDR3 DNA sequence: TGTGCCAGCAGTTCCGGGGCGACATTCTATGGCTACACCTCC. Encoded protein: CASSSGATFYGYTS.

With regard to this clonotype: A far larger clone is off by one base, so a read error is likely. CDR3 residues: CSVPDGETEAFF. The CDR3 bases are TGCAGCGTGCCGGACGGGGAGACTGAAGCTTTCTTT. The chain employs TRBV29-1 and TRBJ1-6; unclear D gene. The J call may be incorrect, as the DNA end agrees better with TRBJ1-1. From germline, CDR1 is SQVTM and CDR2 ANQGSEA. The CDR3 has 12 amino acids.

This clonotype was observed many times. CDR3: CASSGLGRMNTEAFF. The CDR3 DNA follows: TGTGCCAGCAGTGGGTTAGGGAGGATGAACACTGAAGCTTTCTTT. The V call is TRBV28, the J call TRBJ1-1; D is unclear. The CDR3 contains 15 residues. V was shortened by 5 bases and J by 0 bases, with 13 bases between the two germline ends. Germline values: CDR1 MDHEN, CDR2 SYDVKM.